The rows below give T cell receptor beta chains drawn from one sample of a study of beta chain features in type 1 diabetes. Some clones are missing from TCRdb's copy, which holds only in-frame ones; the method was immunoSEQ multiplex PCR. The sample has 600,000 to 750,000 clones; 12% are singletons. What was sequenced was naive CD4+ T cells from blood. The receptors here all came from a man aged 25 to 40 with type 1 diabetes. Each CDR3 is given with its conserved first and last residue. A D gene is named only where the DNA matches it firmly. Clone size appears in some rows only: once, few, many, or a class for an expanded clone.

>TRBD2|NA|TRBV5-1|TRBJ2-3
CASSRGGPWADTQYF
TGCGCCAGCAGCCGCGGGGGGCCTTGGGCAGATACGCAGTATTTT
>NA|few|TRBV18|TRBJ1-1
CASSPIEHNTEAFF
TGTGCCAGCTCACCGATTGAACACAACACTGAAGCTTTCTTT
>NA|few|TRBV7-2|TRBJ2-7
CASSLARNYEQYF
TGTGCCAGCAGCTTAGCCCGTAATTACGAGCAGTACTTC
>NA|few|TRBV2|TRBJ1-4
CASITQGNDNEKLFF
TGTGCCAGCATTACCCAGGGGAACGATAATGAAAAACTGTTTTTT
>NA|NA|TRBV18|TRBJ2-7
CASSPIVRGASYEQYF
TGTGCCAGCTCACCCATTGTCCGCGGGGCCTCCTACGAGCAGTACTTC
>NA|NA|TRBV6-6|TRBJ1-1
CASMENTIPKQAFF
TGTGCCAGCATGGAGAACACGATTCCCAAGCAAGCTTTCTTT
>TRBD1|few|TRBV11-2|TRBJ1-1
CASSQDRSSEAFF
TGTGCCAGCAGCCAGGACAGGTCGAGTGAAGCTTTCTTT
>TRBD1|NA|TRBV9|TRBJ2-5
CASSVGRGQTQYF
TGTGCCAGCAGCGTAGGTAGGGGGCAGACCCAGTACTTC
>NA|few|TRBV2|TRBJ2-3
CASRAETDTQYF
TGTGCCAGCAGGGCGGAAACAGATACGCAGTATTTT
>TRBD1|NA|TRBV5-4|TRBJ2-7
CASSSPGQGFYEQYF
TGTGCCAGCAGCTCTCCGGGACAGGGGTTCTACGAGCAGTACTTC
>TRBD1|few|TRBV7-2|TRBJ2-7
CASSRGQALHEQYF
TGTGCCTCAAGCAGGGGACAGGCCCTGCACGAGCAGTACTTC
>NA|few|TRBV7-8|TRBJ1-1
CASSLRPGVNTEAFF
TGTGCCAGCAGCCTCCGGCCAGGGGTGAACACTGAAGCTTTCTTT
>NA|few|TRBV25-1|TRBJ2-7
CASRRAYSYEQYF
TGTGCCAGCAGGCGGGCCTACTCCTACGAGCAGTACTTC
>TRBD1|NA|TRBV6-5|TRBJ1-1
CASSSRVGGHTEAFF
TGTGCCAGCAGTTCTAGGGTAGGGGGCCACACTGAAGCTTTCTTT
>NA|few|TRBV28|TRBJ2-7
CASRSSGPYEQYF
TGTGCCAGCCGAAGCTCCGGGCCCTACGAGCAGTACTTC
>NA|NA|TRBV7-9|TRBJ1-3
CASSLGNTIYF
TGTGCCAGCAGCCTAGGAAACACCATATATTTT
>NA|few|TRBV6-1|TRBJ2-3
CASSAGRGGTDTQYF
TGTGCCAGCAGTGCGGGGCGGGGTGGCACAGATACGCAGTATTTT
>NA|few|TRBV6-6|TRBJ2-3
CASSYVQGADTQYF
TGTGCCAGCAGTTACGTCCAGGGCGCAGATACGCAGTATTTT
>NA|NA|TRBV5-1|TRBJ1-6
CASSFRDKGNSPLHF
TGCGCCAGCAGCTTCAGGGACAAGGGAAATTCACCCCTCCACTTT
>TRBD1|NA|TRBV7-9|TRBJ1-1
CASSLASIPGQEAFF
TGTGCCAGCAGCTTAGCTAGTATACCGGGACAGGAAGCTTTCTTT
>NA|few|TRBV18|TRBJ2-7
CASSPLRTDTEQYF
TGTGCCAGCTCACCACTCCGGACAGATACCGAGCAGTACTTC
>NA|few|TRBV28|TRBJ1-5
CASSLKYQPQHF
TGTGCCAGCAGCCTAAAATATCAGCCCCAGCATTTT
>NA|NA|TRBV7-2|TRBJ1-1
CASSLGRAQGRAFF
TGTGCCAGCAGCTTAGGCAGGGCCCAAGGCAGAGCTTTCTTT